This entry lists 23 T cell receptor beta chains sequenced from one sample in a study of technical replicates of blood from a handful of donors (TCRdb year 2017). The method behind the library was the immunoSEQ multiplex PCR assay. Sourced from immuneACCESS, this table was stored by TCRdb with only in-frame sequences that have V and J called. A share of the clones is absent; for the studies checked, an unresolved V gene accounts for under half, and the remainder has no known explanation. Recorded for this sample are over 55,000 clones; nearly 98% of them occurred a single time. In total, the top ten clones hold around 0.22% of the sample. Sample: T cells isolated from PBMCs. The receptors originated from a human donor in good health.

This clone was observed a single time. The chain combines TRBV6-6 with TRBJ2-5; possible D gene TRBD1, 5 bases. The V and J ends lost 1 base and 3 bases respectively, with 15 bases between them. CDR1 is MNHNY and CDR2 is SVGAGI in the germline V gene (reference sequence). The CDR3 has 16 amino acids. CDR3 nucleotide sequence: TGTGCCAGCAGTTACTTTAATCGGGCAGGGAAAGAGACCCAGTACTTC. It translates to CASSYFNRAGKETQYF.

The chain carries TRBV6-5 and TRBJ2-3; 8 nucleotides agree with TRBD1. This CDR3 is 14 amino acids long. Trimming cost V 6 bases and J 4 bases; bases outside gene matches: 6. Germline V gene sequence: CDR1 MNHEY, CDR2 SVGAGI. The CDR3 nucleotides read TGTGCCAGCAGGCACGGACAGGGTTCAGATACGCAGTATTTT. The encoded protein is CASRHGQGSDTQYF.

The rearrangement links TRBV5-8 to TRBJ2-4; the D gene is possibly TRBD1 (6 bases). There are 16 residues in the CDR3. Trimming left V 5 bases short and J 0 bases short, with 15 bases between. Germline V gene data show CDR1 as SGHTS and CDR2 as YDEGEE. The CDR3, as DNA: TGTGCCAGCAGGTACAGGGACACCTTAGCCAAAAACATTCAGTACTTC. Amino acids: CASRYRDTLAKNIQYF.

The chain has TRBV2 and TRBJ2-3, with D tentatively TRBD1 (6 bases). In germline, CDR1 is SNHLY, CDR2 FYNNEI. The CDR3 totals 13 residues. V was shortened by 4 bases and J by 5 bases, with 10 bases between the two germline ends. CDR3 region: CASSGGQGDTQYF. CDR3 DNA: TGTGCCAGCAGTGGGGGGCAGGGAGATACGCAGTATTTT.

The chain is built from TRBV29-1 and TRBJ2-3; tentatively, D is TRBD1 (6 bases). The CDR3 covers 13 residues. Germline CDR1 reads SQVTM; CDR2 reads ANQGSEA. V gave up 4 bases and J gave up 2 bases, with 10 bases separating them. CDR3 sequence: CSVARGPTDTQYF. CDR3 coding DNA: TGCAGCGTTGCCAGGGGCCCCACAGATACGCAGTATTTT.

For the CDR3, the DNA is TGCAGCGTTGTAAGAGCAAACACTGAAGCTTTCTTT. Translated: CSVVRANTEAFF. The rearrangement links TRBV29-1 to TRBJ1-1, with D uncertain. Germline CDR1 and CDR2: SQVTM and ANQGSEA. The CDR3 has 12 amino acids. Between the trimmed V and J ends, which lost 4 bases and 2 bases, there was a span of 8 bases.

The chain joins TRBV30 to TRBJ1-5; a weak D match, TRBD1 (5 bases). This CDR3 comprises 13 residues. V was trimmed by 3 bases and J by 6 bases, leaving 12 bases between them. Germline CDR1 and CDR2: GTSNPN and SVGIG (reference sequence). CDR3 in DNA: TGTGCCTGGAGGACAGCGGGGAGTCAGCCCCAGCATTTT. Translation: CAWRTAGSQPQHF.

The V and J genes are TRBV10-3 and TRBJ1-5; D gene unclear. Germline-derived CDR1 and CDR2 are ENHRY and SYGVKD. V was shortened by 3 bases and J by 15 bases, with 12 bases between the two germline ends. The CDR3 is made up of 11 amino acids. This CDR3 reads CAISDRTLRHF. In DNA form, the CDR3 reads TGTGCCATCAGTGATAGGACTCTTAGGCATTTT.

The chain couples TRBV10-3 to TRBJ1-4, with D uncertain. The V end was cut by 2 bases, the J end by 8 bases, with 6 bases between. CDR3 length: 12 residues. The germline V gene encodes CDR1 ENHRY and CDR2 SYGVKD. Here the CDR3 reads CAISEGEEKLFF. CDR3 bases: TGTGCCATCAGTGAGGGGGAGGAAAAACTGTTTTTT.

The CDR3 nucleotides read TGTGCCAGCAGCCAAGAACAGGGGCCAACTAATGAAAAACTGTTTTTT. Encoded protein: CASSQEQGPTNEKLFF. V is TRBV4-2 and J is TRBJ1-4; 7 bases match TRBD1. Germline V gene sequence: CDR1 LGHNA, CDR2 YNFKEQ. The CDR3 is 16 amino acids. The trim removed 0 bases at V and 0 bases at J, leaving 1 base unmatched.

In its sample, this clone was seen once. The gene calls are TRBV18 and TRBJ1-4, with D possibly matching TRBD1 (6 bases). The V and J ends lost 3 bases and 4 bases respectively, with 24 bases between them. Germline V gene sequence: CDR1 KGHSH, CDR2 LQKENI. CDR3 length equals 19 residues. CDR3 in amino acids: CASSPTNFRGTRNNEKLFF. The DNA for the CDR3 is TGTGCCAGCTCACCTACTAACTTCAGGGGTACCCGGAATAATGAAAAACTGTTTTTT.

V is TRBV5-4 and J is TRBJ1-1; no definite D call. CDR3 length: 12 residues. V dropped 2 bases and J dropped 0 bases, with 2 bases sitting between them. The germline V gene has CDR1 SGHNT and CDR2 YYREEE (reference sequence). Here the CDR3 DNA reads TGTGCCAGCAGCTTTATGAACACTGAAGCTTTCTTT. The encoded protein is CASSFMNTEAFF.

The rearrangement links TRBV7-9 to TRBJ2-1; 13 nucleotides match TRBD2. V lost 3 bases to trimming and J lost 7 bases; unmatched junction nucleotides: 0. Germline-derived CDR1 and CDR2 are SEHNR and FQNEAQ (reference sequence). The CDR3 extends over 14 amino acids. The CDR3 region is CASSLTSGRNEQFF. The CDR3 nucleotides are TGTGCCAGCAGCTTGACTAGCGGGAGGAATGAGCAGTTCTTC.

V usage is TRBV27 and J usage is TRBJ2-7; tentatively, D is TRBD1 (5 bases). This CDR3 spans 13 amino acids. Germline-derived CDR1 and CDR2 are MNHEY and SMNVEV (reference sequence). Trimming took 5 bases from V and 6 from J, leaving 14 bases between them. The CDR3 DNA sequence: TGTGCCAGCAGTCGGCTCAGGGATGCCGAGCAGTACTTC. As protein: CASSRLRDAEQYF.

The genes are TRBV2 and TRBJ1-1; D unresolved. Germline CDR1 and CDR2: SNHLY and FYNNEI. Trimming left V 5 bases short and J 7 bases short, with 11 bases between. This CDR3 has 12 residues. The CDR3 reads CASSPIEGEAFF. In DNA, the CDR3 is TGTGCCAGCAGTCCTATTGAGGGTGAAGCTTTCTTT.

V is TRBV6-6 and J is TRBJ2-7; 7 bases map to TRBD1. V was clipped by 3 bases and J by 2 bases; unmatched bases: 10. Germline V gene data show CDR1 as MNHNY and CDR2 as SVGAGI (reference sequence). The CDR3 contains 16 residues. The chain's CDR3 is CASSYAPGQQTYEQYF. The DNA for the CDR3 is TGTGCCAGCAGTTATGCCCCGGGACAGCAAACCTACGAGCAGTACTTC.

The chain is built from TRBV18 and TRBJ2-7; 7 bases line up with TRBD1. V was clipped by 1 base and J by 5 bases; unmatched bases: 2. The CDR3 extends over 13 amino acids. Germline-derived CDR1 and CDR2 are KGHSH and LQKENI. The CDR3 protein is CASSPRQGNEQYF. Written as DNA, the CDR3 is TGTGCCAGCTCACCACGACAGGGCAACGAGCAGTACTTC.

The chain links TRBV27 to TRBJ1-6; D not certain. The CDR3 sequence is 14 residues long. Germline lookup yields CDR1 MNHEY and CDR2 SMNVEV (reference sequence). Trimming took off 3 bases at V and 7 bases at J, with 10 bases between the two ends. CDR3 bases: TGTGCCAGCAGTTTGCTCGGTTCGAATTCACCCCTCCACTTT. Translated, it gives CASSLLGSNSPLHF.

V is TRBV11-2 and J is TRBJ1-1, with 8 positions matching TRBD1. This CDR3 is 14 amino acids long. V gave up 8 bases and J gave up 3 bases; unmatched junction bases: 8. In germline, CDR1 is SGHAT, CDR2 FQNNGV. The CDR3 region has the DNA TGTGCCAGCTTTGGGCTCAGGGGGCACACTGAAGCTTTCTTT. This gives the protein CASFGLRGHTEAFF.

CDR3 sequence reads: CASGLAAAGGNEKLFF. In nucleotides, the CDR3 is TGTGCTAGTGGTTTGGCCGCGGCGGGTGGGAATGAAAAACTGTTTTTT. The genes are TRBV12-5 and TRBJ1-4; the D is unclear. Trimming cost V 1 base and J 5 bases, with 14 bases left between them. This CDR3 comprises 16 residues. CDR1 is LGHNT, CDR2 FRNRAP, per germline.

This chain joins TRBV7-9 and TRBJ2-3, with TRBD2 identical over 7 bases. The length of the CDR3 is 19 residues. CDR1 and CDR2 from the germline V gene are SEHNR and FQNEAQ (reference sequence). V was pared by 1 base and J by 0 bases, with 13 bases of the junction left unmatched. CDR3: CASSLDRVRLAQSTDTQYF. The CDR3 nucleotides are TGTGCCAGCAGCTTAGATCGGGTCCGACTAGCACAAAGCACAGATACGCAGTATTTT.

The chain couples TRBV4-1 to TRBJ2-7; no reliable D call. With 4 bases removed from V and 1 base from J, the gap between germline ends came to 8 bases. CDR3 length: 13 residues. Germline V lookup: CDR1 MGHRA, CDR2 YSYEKL. The DNA for the CDR3 is TGCGCCAGCAGCCCCTCGCGATCCTACGAGCAGTACTTC. Amino acid sequence: CASSPSRSYEQYF.

The rearrangement joins TRBV7-6 to TRBJ1-1; the D is unclear. The germline V gene encodes CDR1 SGHVS and CDR2 FNYEAQ. V lost 5 bases and J lost 5, with 12 bases in between. This CDR3 comprises 13 residues. The CDR3, as DNA: TGTGCCAGCAGCCCCCACTTGGAGACTGAAGCTTTCTTT. Protein sequence: CASSPHLETEAFF.